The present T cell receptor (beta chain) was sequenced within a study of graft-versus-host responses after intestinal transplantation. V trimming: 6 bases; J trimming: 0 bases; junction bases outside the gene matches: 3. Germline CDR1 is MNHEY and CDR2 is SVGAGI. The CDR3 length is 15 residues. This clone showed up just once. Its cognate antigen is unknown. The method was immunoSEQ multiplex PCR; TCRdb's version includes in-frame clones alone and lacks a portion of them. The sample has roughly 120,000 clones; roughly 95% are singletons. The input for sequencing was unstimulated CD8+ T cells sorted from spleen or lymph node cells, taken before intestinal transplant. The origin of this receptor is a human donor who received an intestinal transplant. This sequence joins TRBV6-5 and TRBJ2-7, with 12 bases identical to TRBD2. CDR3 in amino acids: CASSGLAGNSYEQYF. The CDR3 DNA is TGTGCCAGCAGCGGACTAGCGGGGAACTCCTACGAGCAGTACTTC.